This is a list of T cell receptor beta chains from one sample in a study of blood T cell repertoires in COVID-19. Repertoires were generated with immunoSEQ multiplex PCR, while TCRdb's copy carries only in-frame clones and drops some. Among about 170,000 clones listed, roughly four fifths were seen once. Sequencing used peripheral blood. The origin of the receptors is a woman of 80 years or more with acute or convalescent COVID-19. Both conserved end residues are part of each CDR3. The D gene is left open where the match is weak. Part of the rows lack a size; the others show once, few, many or a class for expanded clones.

d_call	clone_size	v_call	j_call	cdr3_length	cdr3_nt	cdr3_aa
.	.	TRBV11-2	TRBJ2-3	15	TGTGCCAGCAGCTTGGCGGCGAGAAGCACAGATACGCAGTATTTT	CASSLAARSTDTQYF
.	.	TRBV5-1	TRBJ1-2	14	TGCGCCAGCAGCCCCCTCGGGGGGCAAGGTGGCTACACCTTC	CASSPLGGQGGYTF
TRBD1	.	TRBV2	TRBJ1-1	13	TGTGCCAGCAGTCCGACAGGGTTGGCTGAAGCTTTCTTT	CASSPTGLAEAFF
TRBD2	.	TRBV10-3	TRBJ2-3	15	TGTGCCATCAGTGGGACTAGCGGGGCTTTAGATACGCAGTATTTT	CAISGTSGALDTQYF
TRBD2	.	TRBV5-5	TRBJ2-7	14	TGTGCCAGCAGCCCACGGACTAGCGGGAGTTGGCAGTACTTC	CASSPRTSGSWQYF
.	.	TRBV6-5	TRBJ2-1	15	TGTGCCAGCAGCCAAACAGGGGCGGGGTACAATGAGCAGTTCTTC	CASSQTGAGYNEQFF
.	.	TRBV7-9	TRBJ2-1	14	TGTGCCAGCAGCTTAGTCGAGCGGAACAATGAGCAGTTCTTC	CASSLVERNNEQFF
TRBD1	.	TRBV30	TRBJ2-7	13	TGTGCCTGGAGCAGGGACAGGCCCTACGAGCAGTACTTC	CAWSRDRPYEQYF
TRBD1	.	TRBV6-1	TRBJ1-5	16	TGTGCCAGCAGTGAAAGAGACAGGGGATTCAATCAGCCCCAGCATTTT	CASSERDRGFNQPQHF
TRBD2	.	TRBV2	TRBJ2-2	15	TGTGCCAGCAGGGGGGGACTAGCGGGAGGGCCTCCGCTGTTTTTT	CASRGGLAGGPPLFF
.	once	TRBV19	TRBJ1-2	13	TGTGCCAGTAGTATAGGAGGCGGCTATGGCTACACCTTC	CASSIGGGYGYTF
.	.	TRBV25-1	TRBJ2-3	15	TGTGCCAGCAGTGAAATGGGGGGAAGGACAGATACGCAGTATTTT	CASSEMGGRTDTQYF
.	.	TRBV27	TRBJ2-3	13	TGTGCCAGCAGTCCCCTACGCACAGATACGCAGTATTTT	CASSPLRTDTQYF
TRBD2	.	TRBV7-2	TRBJ2-1	16	TGTGCCAGCAGCCCCCTCGGGACTAGCGGGAGGGGGGAGCAGTTCTTC	CASSPLGTSGRGEQFF
TRBD2	once	TRBV3-1/TRBV3-2	TRBJ2-1	16	TGTGCCAGCAGCCAAAAGGGGACTAGGAATTCCGATGAGCAGTTCTTC	CASSQKGTRNSDEQFF
TRBD2	.	TRBV19	TRBJ2-5	13	TGTGCCAGTAGGGCTAGCGGGAAAAAGACCCAGTACTTC	CASRASGKKTQYF
TRBD1	.	TRBV6-5	TRBJ1-3	13	TGTGCCGCCGGGACAGACTCTGGAAACACCATATATTTT	CAAGTDSGNTIYF
TRBD1	.	TRBV9	TRBJ2-7	14	TGTGCCAGCAGTCTTACAGGGGGCGCGAACGAGCAGTACTTC	CASSLTGGANEQYF
.	.	TRBV15	TRBJ1-2	14	TGTGCCACCAGCAGCCTCCGAGGAAACTATGGCTACACCTTC	CATSSLRGNYGYTF
.	few	TRBV12-5	TRBJ1-6	15	TGTGCTAGTGGTTTGGACAGCTCCTATAATTCACCCCTCCACTTT	CASGLDSSYNSPLHF
.	.	TRBV19	TRBJ1-5	13	TGTGCCAGTAGTATGATAGGGGATCAGCCCCAGCATTTT	CASSMIGDQPQHF
.	.	TRBV9	TRBJ2-3	15	TGTGCCAGCAGCGTAGGGGGCCCGAGCACAGATACGCAGTATTTT	CASSVGGPSTDTQYF
TRBD1	once	TRBV2	TRBJ1-1	15	TGTGCCAGCAGTGCAAACAGGGGCAGTAACACTGAAGCTTTCTTT	CASSANRGSNTEAFF
.	few	TRBV5-4	TRBJ1-1	13	TGTGCCAGCAGCTACTATACGAACACTGAAGCTTTCTTT	CASSYYTNTEAFF
.	.	TRBV19	TRBJ1-2	13	TGTGCCAGTAAGGCTGCAGGGTGGATGAGCTACACCTTC	CASKAAGWMSYTF
TRBD2	.	TRBV28	TRBJ2-7	16	TGTGCCAGCAGTCCTGCCCGGCGGGGGGGTCCTAGTGAGCAGTACTTC	CASSPARRGGPSEQYF
TRBD2	.	TRBV5-1	TRBJ2-6	18	TGCGCCAGCAGCTCGGGACTAGCGGCGTACTCTGGGGCCAACGTCCTGACTTTC	CASSSGLAAYSGANVLTF
.	.	TRBV6-5	TRBJ1-1	15	TGTGCCAGCAACGTGCGGACAGCTAAGAACACTGAAGCTTTCTTT	CASNVRTAKNTEAFF
TRBD1	.	TRBV5-4	TRBJ1-1	16	TGTGCCAGCAGCCCCATGACAGGGCTGGGAAGCACTGAAGCTTTCTTT	CASSPMTGLGSTEAFF
TRBD1	.	TRBV12-3/TRBV12-4	TRBJ1-2	12	TGTGCCAGCAGTCTAGGGACAGGAGGCTACACCTTC	CASSLGTGGYTF
TRBD1	.	TRBV25-1	TRBJ1-6	15	TGTGCCAGCAATTCCGGGACAGGGCGAAATTCACCCCTCCACTTT	CASNSGTGRNSPLHF
.	.	TRBV19	TRBJ1-5	16	TGTGCCAGTAGTATAGAGGGGCAGGTTAGCAATCAGCCCCAGCATTTT	CASSIEGQVSNQPQHF
TRBD2	many	TRBV27	TRBJ2-2	17	TGTGCCAGCTCCCCCCCCGGGACTAGCGGGAGGGCCGGGGAGCTGTTTTTT	CASSPPGTSGRAGELFF
TRBD1	.	TRBV5-1	TRBJ2-3	16	TGCGCCAGCAGCTGGGACAGGGAAACTAGCACAGATACGCAGTATTTT	CASSWDRETSTDTQYF
.	.	TRBV30	TRBJ2-7	13	TGTGCCTGGAGTGGACAGACTGGGAACGAGCAGTACTTC	CAWSGQTGNEQYF
TRBD1	.	TRBV16	TRBJ1-1	14	TGTGCCAGCAGCGCCCGGACAGGGGGGTCTGAAGCTTTCTTT	CASSARTGGSEAFF
TRBD1	.	TRBV7-8	TRBJ1-2	15	TGTGCCAGCAGCACCCAGGGGGCCAACGCCTATGGCTACACCTTC	CASSTQGANAYGYTF
TRBD1	once	TRBV13	TRBJ2-1	15	TGTGCCAGCAGCTTGGACAGGGGGCCCTACAATGAGCAGTTCTTC	CASSLDRGPYNEQFF
.	.	TRBV5-1	TRBJ1-1	13	TGCGCCAGCAGCTTGTTAGCGAACACTGAAGCTTTCTTT	CASSLLANTEAFF
.	.	TRBV5-1	TRBJ1-4	14	TGCGCCAGCAGTTCCCGGGGGTCTAATGAAAAACTGTTTTTT	CASSSRGSNEKLFF
.	once	TRBV5-5	TRBJ2-3	14	TGTGCCAGCAGCTTGGGGCAGGGGATGGATACGCAGTATTTT	CASSLGQGMDTQYF
TRBD1	.	TRBV6-5	TRBJ2-7	14	TGTGCCAGCAGTTACTCCGACAGGGCCTACGAGCAGTACTTC	CASSYSDRAYEQYF
TRBD1	.	TRBV18	TRBJ1-1	14	TGTGCCAGCTCACCCTTTGGACAGGACACTGAAGCTTTCTTT	CASSPFGQDTEAFF
.	.	TRBV3-1/TRBV3-2	TRBJ1-3	16	TGTGCCAGCAGCCTGCGGGGGGGTATGGCTGGAAACACCATATATTTT	CASSLRGGMAGNTIYF
.	.	TRBV11-2	TRBJ1-2	13	TGTGCCAGCTCCCACGGGATCCACTATGGCTACACCTTC	CASSHGIHYGYTF
.	.	TRBV30	TRBJ1-5	13	TGTGCCTGGAGTCTCACAGGGAATCAGCCCCAGCATTTT	CAWSLTGNQPQHF
TRBD1	.	TRBV6-5	TRBJ2-1	15	TGTGCCAGCAGTTACGCCGACAGGGGATGGGATGAGCAGTTCTTC	CASSYADRGWDEQFF
TRBD1	.	TRBV5-1	TRBJ2-2	15	TGCGCCAGCAGTTATGACAGGGGGGCCACCGGGGAGCTGTTTTTT	CASSYDRGATGELFF
.	.	TRBV29-1	TRBJ1-2	16	TGCAGCGTTAGAGAACCGGCAGGGGAACTAAACTATGGCTACACCTTC	CSVREPAGELNYGYTF
TRBD1	once	TRBV5-1	TRBJ2-5	16	TGCGCCAGCAGCCCCCAGGGACAGGGGGCGGGAGAGACCCAGTACTTC	CASSPQGQGAGETQYF
TRBD2	.	TRBV3-1/TRBV3-2	TRBJ2-7	17	TGTGCCAGCAGCCAAGGAGGACTAGCGGGAGGATTCGTCGAGCAGTACTTC	CASSQGGLAGGFVEQYF
.	few	TRBV14	TRBJ2-7	17	TGTGCCAGCAGCCAAGATGGGCCCGGGACTTACTCCTACGAGCAGTACTTC	CASSQDGPGTYSYEQYF